The clone carrying this T cell receptor beta chain occurred a few times. Trimming removed 0 bases from V and 7 bases from J; junction bases left unmatched: 5. This CDR3 comprises 15 residues. Germline V gene sequence: CDR1 SGHRS, CDR2 YFSETQ. The source of the sample is a study of blood T cell repertoires in COVID-19. TCRdb keeps only in-frame clones here, not all; method: immunoSEQ multiplex PCR. In the table there are about 200,000 clones, around 84% of which are singletons. The sequence came from a human donor in a cohort sampled during active COVID-19. The rearrangement joins TRBV5-1 to TRBJ2-7; TRBD1 matches 12 bases. Sequencing was performed on peripheral blood. CDR3 in amino acids: CASSLDRDRGREQYF. The CDR3 nucleotides read TGCGCCAGCAGCTTGGATAGGGACAGGGGGCGTGAGCAGTACTTC.